This T cell receptor delta chain emerged from a study of Vδ1+ human thymocytes. Worth noting for this clone: Antigen specificity is unknown.

The trim removed 0 bases at V and 2 bases at J, leaving 12 bases unmatched. The CDR3 loop spans 20 amino acids. Germline V lookup: CDR1 TSWWSYY, CDR2 QGS. RNA was extracted from the cells and then reverse transcribed. The CDR3 regions were amplified by multiplex PCR from V-gene primers to a constant-region primer. TCRdb reapplied CATT to the multiplex PCR reads. This sample yields some 55,000 delta-chain clones, of which about 16% are seen a single time; under 0.55% belongs to the top ten. Whole-study findings and limits: Unlike peripheral blood Vdelta1+ controls, thymic delta-chain sequences included 15% to 20% Vdelta2 and few Vdelta3. Thymic TRG and TRD repertoires appeared highly polyclonal, with Gaussian CDR3 length distributions.

The chain has TRDV1 and TRDJ1; 13 bases match TRDD3. The TCR originated in a boy younger than two who had congenital heart surgery. Sequencing was done on a sample of Vdelta1+ gamma-delta thymocytes from the thymus. Sample subset: FACS-sorted CD3+ TCRalphabeta- TCRVdelta1+ TCRVdelta2- thymocytes. The CDR3 spells CALGELPPYWGIRGTDKLIF. The CDR3 nucleotides are TGTGCTCTTGGGGAACTCCCCCCGTACTGGGGGATACGGGGGACCGATAAACTCATCTTT.